The 2 T cell receptor beta chains below were found in one sample sequenced in a study of T cell responses to AZD1222 COVID-19 vaccine (dated by TCRdb to the early 2020s). The sample's time point label, in plain terms: baseline before first vaccination. Receptors were amplified or captured by the immunoSEQ multiplex PCR assay. As stored in TCRdb, this immuneACCESS dataset retains in-frame rearrangements with V and J assigned. A fraction of the clones does not appear; measured against another copy, unresolved V genes explain less than half of the discrepancy, and the remainder lacks a known reason. The sample table holds about 140,000 clones. The leading ten clones occupy about 2.2% of the sample. Sequencing was carried out using peripheral blood. Receptors were obtained from an adult in good health.

The J gene is TRBJ1-4, the V gene TRBV5-8; a weak D match, TRBD1 (6 bases). Germline assignment: CDR1 SGHTS and CDR2 YDEGEE. CDR3 length: 15 residues. The V and J ends lost 0 bases and 6 bases respectively, with 12 bases between them. The CDR3 loop reads CASSLARGGDEKLFF. Written as DNA, the CDR3 is TGTGCCAGCAGCTTGGCCAGGGGAGGCGATGAAAAACTGTTTTTT. The whole variable domain, filled in from reference TRBV5-8 and TRBJ1-4, reads EAGVTQSPTHLIKTRGQQATLRCSPISGHTSVYWYQQALGLGLQFLLWYDEGEERNRGNFPPRFSGRQFPNYSSELNVNALELEDSALYLCASSLARGGDEKLFFGSGTQLSVL.

The CDR3 region has the DNA TGTGCCAGCAGCCAATTCTACGAGCAGTACTTC. Translation gives CASSQFYEQYF. The chain is built from TRBV3-1 (or the pseudogene TRBV3-2) and TRBJ2-7; D not resolved. V was clipped by 2 bases and J by 3 bases, with 2 bases between them. The CDR3 totals 11 residues. Germline CDR1 reads LGHDT; CDR2 reads YNNKEL (reference sequence).